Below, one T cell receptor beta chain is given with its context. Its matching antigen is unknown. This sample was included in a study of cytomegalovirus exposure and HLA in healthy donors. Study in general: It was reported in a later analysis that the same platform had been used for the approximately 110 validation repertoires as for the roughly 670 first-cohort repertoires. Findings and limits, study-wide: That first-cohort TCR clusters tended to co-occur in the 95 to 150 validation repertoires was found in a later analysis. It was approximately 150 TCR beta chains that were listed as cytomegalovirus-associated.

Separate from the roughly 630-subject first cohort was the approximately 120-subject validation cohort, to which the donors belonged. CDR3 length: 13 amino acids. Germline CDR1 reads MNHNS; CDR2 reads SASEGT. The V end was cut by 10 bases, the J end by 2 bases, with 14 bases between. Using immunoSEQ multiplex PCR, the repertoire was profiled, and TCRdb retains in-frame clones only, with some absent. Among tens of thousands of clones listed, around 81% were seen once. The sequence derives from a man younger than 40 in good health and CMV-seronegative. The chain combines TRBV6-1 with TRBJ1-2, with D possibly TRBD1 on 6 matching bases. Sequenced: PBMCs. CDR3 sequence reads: CAIWTDGNYGYTF. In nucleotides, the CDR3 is TGTGCCATATGGACAGATGGGAACTATGGCTACACCTTC.